This T cell receptor beta chain was documented in a study of blood T cell repertoires in COVID-19. Across the study: PBMCs, B-cell-depleted T cells, or T cells were the source of the cDNA or gDNA that made up the material.

The assay was immunoSEQ multiplex PCR, and TCRdb's table has in-frame clones only and misses some. The data show roughly 380,000 clones, about 91% seen once. CDR1 is GTSNPN, CDR2 SVGIG, per germline (reference sequence). CDR3 length: 16 amino acids. The V gene end was trimmed by 0 bases and the J gene end by 8 bases; junction bases not matched to a gene: 11. This chain uses TRBV30 with TRBJ2-1, with TRBD1 matching 9 bases. Material for sequencing was peripheral blood. The clonotype was recovered from a woman aged 40 to 50 with COVID-19, enrolled during active disease. The CDR3 spells CAWSVSGDRAVDEQFF. The CDR3 DNA follows: TGTGCCTGGAGTGTGTCCGGGGACAGGGCCGTCGATGAGCAGTTCTTC.